These T cell receptor beta chains were read from a single sample in a study of regulatory T cells in long-lasting Graves disease. Via MiXCR, TCRdb re-called the multiplex PCR reads, giving one row per CDR3 protein. The sample carries around 250,000 distinct CDR3 sequences, 20% to 25% recorded once. Source: peripheral blood mononuclear cells (PBMCs), taken at new diagnosis, from a patient treated with antithyroid drugs. These receptors were taken from a female donor with Graves disease. CDR3s include the opening cysteine and the closing phenylalanine or tryptophan. A D gene is named only where the DNA matches it firmly. Part of the rows lack a size; the others show once, few, many or a class for expanded clones.

V,size,D,J,DNA,CDR3
TRBV14,-,-,TRBJ1-1,TGTGCCAGCAGCCAATCCCGGGCCCCACAGGGAGCTTTCTTT,CASSQSRAPQGAFF
TRBV6-5,few,-,TRBJ2-5,TGTGCCAGCCGTTCACCCCAGGGCGGGGAGACCCAGTACTTC,CASRSPQGGETQYF
TRBV2,-,TRBD2,TRBJ2-7,TGTGCCAGCAGGGGGGGGACCGATTCCTACGAGCAGTACTTC,CASRGGTDSYEQYF
TRBV7-2,many,TRBD1,TRBJ1-4,TGTGCCAGCAGCAGGACAGGTGCAACTAATGAAAAACTGTTTTTT,CASSRTGATNEKLFF
TRBV7-2,-,TRBD1,TRBJ1-4,TGTGCCAGCAGCACGAGACAGGGGGGAAGTGAAAAACTGTTTTTT,CASSTRQGGSEKLFF
TRBV5-1,-,-,TRBJ2-5,TGCGCCAGCAGCTTGGCGGGGGACCAAGAGACCCAGTACTTC,CASSLAGDQETQYF
TRBV19,many,TRBD1,TRBJ1-1,TGTGCCAGTAGTACCCGACAGGGGGCAAGAGGGTGGAACACTGAAGCTTTCTTT,CASSTRQGARGWNTEAFF
TRBV14,many,-,TRBJ2-7,TGTGCCAGCAGCCACGGGTACGAGCAGTACTTC,CASSHGYEQYF
TRBV12-3/TRBV12-4,-,TRBD2,TRBJ2-7,TGTGCCAGCAGTTTCCGGACTAGCGGGCCCACCTACGAGCAGTACTTC,CASSFRTSGPTYEQYF
TRBV7-3,many,TRBD1,TRBJ2-1,TGTGCCAGCAGCCGGTCCGGGACAGTCAATGAGCAGTTCTTC,CASSRSGTVNEQFF
TRBV15,few,-,TRBJ2-3,TGTGCCACCAGCCCTGGCCGGGCGGTCCGCACAGATACGCAGTATTTT,CATSPGRAVRTDTQYF
TRBV11-1,many,TRBD2,TRBJ2-2,TGTGCCAGCAGCTTCGTAGTCGGGCTAGCGGGGAACACCGGGGAGCTGTTTTTT,CASSFVVGLAGNTGELFF
TRBV7-2,many,TRBD1,TRBJ1-2,TGTGCCAGCAGCTTAGCGGGACAGGGGTCGGGTGGCTACACCTTC,CASSLAGQGSGGYTF
TRBV3-1,-,TRBD1,TRBJ1-2,TGTGCCAGCAGCCTTAAACTCGACAGGGCCTATGGCTACACCTTC,CASSLKLDRAYGYTF
TRBV5-1,many,TRBD2,TRBJ2-7,TGCGCCAGCAGCTTGGCTAGCGGGAGTAATGAGCAGTACTTC,CASSLASGSNEQYF
TRBV4-1,many,TRBD1,TRBJ2-2,TGCGCCAGCAGCCATCACAGACAGGGGCCTGGCACCGGGGAGCTGTTTTTT,CASSHHRQGPGTGELFF
TRBV29-1,-,-,TRBJ2-2,TGCAGCGTTCTAGAGGTCACCGGGGAGCTGTTTTTT,CSVLEVTGELFF
TRBV3-1,-,-,TRBJ2-2,TGTGCCAGCAGCCCGCCTAAACAGGCCGGGGAGCTGTTTTTT,CASSPPKQAGELFF
TRBV15,-,-,TRBJ2-7,TGTGCCACCAGCTCTAATTATGCAGTCGGTGAGCAGTACTTC,CATSSNYAVGEQYF
TRBV6-1,many,TRBD1,TRBJ1-3,TGTGCCAGCCCATCGGCCGGGGGACAGGGTTCTATCGGAAACACCATATATTTT,CASPSAGGQGSIGNTIYF